This TCR beta chain was sequenced during a study of response to subunit inactivated influenza vaccine (dated by TCRdb to 2016 to 2019). As for the study more broadly: Deep quantitative profiling of the T cell receptor repertoire was used in the study to follow responses to a trivalent subunit inactivated influenza vaccine.

This clonotype was seen a few times. The specificity of this receptor is unknown. Base qualities are not recorded, but no much larger clone differs from it by a single base. Results and caveats for the whole study, not just this receptor: It was suggested by the authors that each seasonal influenza vaccination may recruit only a limited number of new T cells.

The junction shows trimming of 4 bases on V and 7 bases on J, and the gene matches do not reach 15 bases of it. CDR1 and CDR2 are drawn from the germline V gene (reference sequence): WNHNN, SYGVQD. From the cysteine through the phenylalanine, the CDR3 covers 17 amino acids. CDR3 DNA only is kept here, 51 bases in frame from base 1. Library prep was done by RT-PCR. Instrument on record: Illumina HiSeq 2500. TCRdb reprocessed the public reads (quality trimming at Q25 with fastp, clone calling with MiXCR) and kept in-frame beta chains. Duplicate CDR3 protein sequences are folded into a single record with the most common DNA and genes. For this sample there are roughly 790,000 distinct CDR3 sequences; around 21% appear just once. The ten biggest clones cover approximately 10% of the sample.

The clonotype comes from a man aged 45 to 65 who received an inactivated influenza vaccine. Donor details come from another sample of the same person, matched by shared clones. The sequencing here drew on PBMCs from blood, taken 4 to 6 days after vaccination. The rearranged chain carries TRBV10-1 and TRBJ2-3; TRBD2 matches 9 bases in the middle. The nucleotides read TGCGCCAGCAGTGTTGGACTGACCGGGACTAGCTCCCATACGCAGTATTTT. This encodes CASSVGLTGTSSHTQYF.